What follows is one TCR beta chain and its context. What it binds is not known. V lost 2 bases to trimming and J lost 4 bases, with 10 bases between them. The germline V gene encodes CDR1 SGHTS and CDR2 YDEGEE. This CDR3 has 15 residues. This sample is drawn from a study of T cell responses to AZD1222 COVID-19 vaccine. Here immunoSEQ multiplex PCR was the method, and the copy in TCRdb shows in-frame clones only, minus some. The sample includes around 67,000 clones, 80% to 90% of them seen just once. Findings and caveats of the study: Clonal diversity may have been underestimated, and the donors were mostly white British, with more females than males.

The clonotype originates from an adult who received the AZD1222 COVID-19 vaccine. The sequencing used peripheral blood, collected 28 days after the second AZD1222 dose. This chain connects TRBV5-8 to TRBJ1-6; D uncertain. CDR3 residues: CASSFIVVYNSPLHF. The DNA of the CDR3 is TGTGCCAGCAGCTTCATCGTTGTTTATAATTCACCCCTCCACTTT.